Each of the 30 T cell receptor beta chains below was sequenced from the same sample in a study of beta chain features in type 1 diabetes. Whole-study results and caveats: Researchers report that Type 1 diabetes patients had moderately but significantly shorter TCRB CDR3s across all four CD4+ subsets.

Expressed TCRB transcripts were sequenced after all isolated RNA was converted to cDNA. Clones were read by immunoSEQ multiplex PCR, and TCRdb kept only the in-frame ones, dropping some. The repertoire consists of 300,000 or so clones, with about a tenth occurring once and the leading ten covering 1%. For these receptors, no antigen is known. The sample taken for sequencing was central memory CD4+ T cells from blood. These receptors came from a man aged 30 to 39 with type 1 diabetes.

This clone was seen only a few times. The V and J genes are TRBV9 and TRBJ1-2, with 8 positions matching TRBD1. The CDR3 extends over 15 amino acids. The V gene's germline CDR1 is SGDLS and CDR2 YYNGEE. Unmatched junction bases numbered 17, after V lost 3 bases and J lost 13 bases. CDR3 region: CASSGGQGLLQSGTF. CDR3 in DNA: TGTGCCAGCAGCGGAGGACAGGGTTTACTGCAGTCGGGCACCTTC.

In this sample, this clone turned up many times. Additional DNA sequences in this sample encode the identical CDR3. The CDR3 sequence: CASSPPGRTYEQYF. As DNA, the CDR3 is TGTGCCAGCTCACCCCCCGGTCGGACCTACGAGCAGTACTTC. The J gene is TRBJ2-7, the V gene TRBV18; unclear D gene. V was shortened by 3 bases and J by 2 bases, with 11 bases between the two germline ends. The germline V gene encodes CDR1 KGHSH and CDR2 LQKENI. This CDR3 region has 14 residues. Together with reference TRBV18 and TRBJ2-7, the CDR3 gives the full variable domain: NAGVMQNPRHLVRRRGQEARLRCSPMKGHSHVYWYRQLPEEGLKFMVYLQKENIIDESGMPKERFSAEFPKEGPSILRIQQVVRGDSAAYFCASSPPGRTYEQYFGPGTRLTVT.

This clone was counted between two and nine times. The rearrangement joins TRBV7-9 to TRBJ1-2, with a tentative D call TRBD1 (5 bases). V dropped 3 bases and J dropped 6 bases, with 14 bases sitting between them. Germline assignment: CDR1 SEHNR and CDR2 FQNEAQ (reference sequence). The CDR3 spans 14 residues. CDR3 coding DNA: TGTGCCAGCAGCTTGAGTCACGGGGCCGATGGCTACACCTTC. Translating it yields CASSLSHGADGYTF.

The table lists this clone with a few counts. The rearrangement uses TRBV7-7 and TRBJ2-1; D perhaps matches TRBD1 (6 bases). The ends were cut back, 11 bases at V and 8 bases at J, with 25 bases in the middle. CDR1 is SSHAT and CDR2 is FNYEAQ in the germline V gene (reference sequence). This CDR3 region has 15 residues. The CDR3 bases are TGTGCCGGCCCGCACCGGGACACCGACCGCGATGAGCAGTTCTTC. Translation: CAGPHRDTDRDEQFF.

This clone has a count of ten or more. The chain employs TRBV2 and TRBJ1-6, with a tentative D call TRBD1 (6 bases). The CDR3 sequence is 14 residues long. V dropped 4 bases and J dropped 5 bases, with 9 bases sitting between them. Germline assignment: CDR1 SNHLY and CDR2 FYNNEI. CDR3 protein: CASSGDTNNSPLHF. The CDR3 DNA follows: TGTGCCAGCAGTGGGGACACCAATAATTCACCCCTCCACTTT.

Note on this clone: The same CDR3 is also encoded by other DNA sequences in this sample. This chain joins TRBV9 and TRBJ2-5; the match to TRBD2 covers 11 bases. CDR3 length: 15 amino acids. Germline-derived CDR1 and CDR2 are SGDLS and YYNGEE. The junction had 3 bases not matched to a gene; V was cut back by 3 bases and J by 2 bases. The CDR3: CASSGRLAGQETQYF. The CDR3 bases are TGTGCCAGCAGCGGACGACTAGCGGGGCAAGAGACCCAGTACTTC.

This clone was counted only a few times. The chain carries TRBV28 and TRBJ1-5; D unresolved. The CDR3 has 11 residues. V was shortened by 5 bases and J by 2 bases, with 1 base between the two germline ends. Germline-derived CDR1 and CDR2 are MDHEN and SYDVKM. The CDR3 is CASSRNQPQHF. The DNA of the CDR3 is TGTGCCAGCAGTCGCAATCAGCCCCAGCATTTT.

The genes are TRBV7-2 and TRBJ2-7; 9 nucleotides line up with TRBD1. Germline V lookup: CDR1 SGHTA, CDR2 FQGNSA. With 4 bases clipped from V and 2 bases from J, the junction kept 6 bases outside the gene matches. This CDR3 has 15 residues. CDR3: CASSYRDRDTYEQYF. Here the CDR3 DNA reads TGTGCCAGCAGCTACCGGGACAGGGATACCTACGAGCAGTACTTC.

In this sample, this clone turned up many times. V and J are TRBV28 and TRBJ1-2; D is unclear. The V end was cut by 5 bases, the J end by 6 bases, with 16 bases between. Germline V gene data show CDR1 as MDHEN and CDR2 as SYDVKM. The CDR3 runs to 14 residues. The CDR3 spells CASSLDLRADGYTF. For the CDR3, the DNA is TGTGCCAGCAGTCTTGACCTCAGAGCAGATGGCTACACCTTC.

This clone has a count of ten or more. The V gene is TRBV5-1, the J gene TRBJ2-1, with 10 bases that match TRBD2. This CDR3 has 16 residues. J was trimmed by 5 bases and V by 1 base; bases with no gene match: 6. Germline values: CDR1 SGHRS, CDR2 YFSETQ. The CDR3 nucleotides are TGCGCCAGCAGCTTGATGGCTAGCGGGGGTGACAATGAGCAGTTCTTC. Its translation is CASSLMASGGDNEQFF.

The rearrangement uses TRBV10-1 and TRBJ1-1, with D tentatively TRBD1 (5 bases). V dropped 8 bases and J dropped 6 bases, with 31 bases sitting between them. The CDR3 contains 18 residues. The germline V gene has CDR1 WNHNN and CDR2 SYGVQD (reference sequence). This chain's CDR3 is CASPSGLMPGTLKAEAFF. CDR3 nucleotide sequence: TGCGCCAGCCCCAGCGGCCTTATGCCAGGGACTCTTAAGGCTGAAGCTTTCTTT.

The chain carries TRBV7-2 and TRBJ1-5, with D perhaps TRBD1 (5 bases). Trimming took 5 bases from V and 4 from J, leaving 24 bases between them. Germline V gene sequence: CDR1 SGHTA, CDR2 FQGNSA. The CDR3 runs to 18 residues. DNA of the CDR3: TGTGCCAGCAGCCCTAGGGAGGGCCTGGACAACATGAATCAGCCCCAGCATTTT. Translated: CASSPREGLDNMNQPQHF. Filled out from reference TRBV7-2 and TRBJ1-5, the complete variable domain reads GAGVSQSPSNKVTEKGKDVELRCDPISGHTALYWYRQSLGQGLEFLIYFQGNSAPDKSGLPSDRFSAERTGGSVSTLTIQRTQQEDSAVYLCASSPREGLDNMNQPQHFGDGTRLSIL.

This clone was recorded many times. The chain's CDR3 is CASSPHLSGANVLTF. CDR3 sequence (DNA): TGTGCCAGCAGTCCCCATTTAAGTGGGGCCAACGTCCTGACTTTC. The chain joins TRBV6-6 to TRBJ2-6, with D uncertain. Germline V gene data show CDR1 as MNHNY and CDR2 as SVGAGI (reference sequence). Trimming cost V 5 bases and J 3 bases, with 11 bases left between them. CDR3 length: 15 residues.

The sample holds a few counts of this clone. V gene TRBV11-2 combines with J gene TRBJ1-1; D call uncertain. CDR1 is SGHAT, CDR2 FQNNGV, per germline. The CDR3 covers 13 residues. The V end lost 6 bases, the J end lost 5 bases, and 13 bases lay between the germline ends. The CDR3 spells CASRPSGGTEAFF. As DNA, the CDR3 is TGTGCCAGCAGACCGTCCGGAGGTACTGAAGCTTTCTTT.

This rearrangement joins TRBV29-1 to TRBJ1-2, with D maybe TRBD1 (5 bases). With 8 bases removed from V and 2 bases from J, the gap between germline ends came to 15 bases. This CDR3 region has 13 residues. The germline V gene encodes CDR1 SQVTM and CDR2 ANQGSEA. The CDR3 bases are TGCAGCACCGGGGCAGGGCCCAACTATGGCTACACCTTC. Protein sequence: CSTGAGPNYGYTF.

This clone was picked up many times. The chain uses TRBV5-1 and TRBJ2-1; no definite D call. Germline V gene sequence: CDR1 SGHRS, CDR2 YFSETQ. V was cut by 0 bases and J by 5 bases, with 3 bases left in between. The CDR3 totals 12 residues. The chain's CDR3 is CASSLGHNEQFF. CDR3 DNA sequence: TGCGCCAGCAGCTTGGGGCACAATGAGCAGTTCTTC.

This clone was counted ten times or more. The chain carries TRBV14 and TRBJ2-3, with TRBD1 identical over 8 bases. CDR1 SGHDN and CDR2 FVKESK come from the germline V gene. The CDR3 has 15 residues. The J segment lost 6 bases and the V segment lost 5 bases, leaving 10 bases of the junction unmatched. Here the CDR3 reads CASSVRATGADTQYF. The CDR3, as DNA: TGTGCCAGCAGCGTCCGGGCGACAGGGGCGGATACGCAGTATTTT.

This clone was detected a few times. The rearrangement uses TRBV15 and TRBJ1-5; 8 bases map to TRBD1. The trim removed 4 bases at V and 5 bases at J, leaving 1 base unmatched. This CDR3 has 13 residues. Germline V gene sequence: CDR1 LNHNV, CDR2 YYDKDF (reference sequence). CDR3 region: CATSTQGDQPQHF. The CDR3 DNA is TGTGCCACCAGCACACAGGGGGATCAGCCCCAGCATTTT. Combining the CDR3 with reference TRBV15 and TRBJ1-5 gives the whole variable domain DAMVIQNPRYQVTQFGKPVTLSCSQTLNHNVMYWYQQKSSQAPKLLFHYYDKDFNNEADTPDNFQSRRPNTSFCFLDIRSPGLGDTAMYLCATSTQGDQPQHFGDGTRLSIL.

The sample holds a few counts of this clone. The rearrangement uses TRBV9 and TRBJ2-3; TRBD2 is a possible D gene (5 bases). The CDR3 has 16 residues. The ends were cut back, 4 bases at V and 4 bases at J, with 19 bases in the middle. The germline CDR1 and CDR2 sequences are SGDLS and YYNGEE. This CDR3 is CASSLSWTPRADTQYF. CDR3 bases: TGTGCCAGCAGCCTCTCGTGGACTCCGAGGGCAGATACGCAGTATTTT.

This clone came up a few times. The CDR3 sequence is CATSRDTTVGETQYF. CDR3 nucleotide sequence: TGTGCCACCAGCAGAGATACCACAGTGGGGGAGACCCAGTACTTC. This rearrangement joins TRBV15 to TRBJ2-5; D not certain. This CDR3 region has 15 residues. V lost 0 bases and J 5 bases, leaving 13 bases between the germline ends. In germline, CDR1 is LNHNV, CDR2 YYDKDF (reference sequence). Complete variable domain (other parts from reference TRBV15 and TRBJ2-5): DAMVIQNPRYQVTQFGKPVTLSCSQTLNHNVMYWYQQKSSQAPKLLFHYYDKDFNNEADTPDNFQSRRPNTSFCFLDIRSPGLGDTAMYLCATSRDTTVGETQYFGPGTRLLVL.

This clone was counted a few times. This chain joins TRBV11-2 and TRBJ2-7; 8 bases are shared with TRBD1. The CDR3 is made up of 16 amino acids. V shed 2 bases, J shed 0 bases, and the junction held 6 bases outside the gene matches. CDR1 SGHAT and CDR2 FQNNGV come from the germline V gene. The CDR3 DNA reads as TGTGCCAGCAGCTTAATGGTCAGGGGGCACTCCTACGAGCAGTACTTC. Protein sequence: CASSLMVRGHSYEQYF.

The rearrangement uses TRBV7-9 and TRBJ2-3; 7 nucleotides line up with TRBD1. There are 15 residues in the CDR3. Germline values: CDR1 SEHNR, CDR2 FQNEAQ (reference sequence). V trimming: 4 bases; J trimming: 5 bases; junction bases outside the gene matches: 9. CDR3 in DNA: TGTGCCAGCAGCTCTCACAAGGGGGCTGGAGATACGCAGTATTTT. Its translation: CASSSHKGAGDTQYF. The variable domain in full, completed from reference TRBV7-9 and TRBJ2-3, reads DTGVSQNPRHKITKRGQNVTFRCDPISEHNRLYWYRQTLGQGPEFLTYFQNEAQLEKSRLLSDRFSAERPKGSFSTLEIQRTEQGDSAMYLCASSSHKGAGDTQYFGPGTRLTVL.

The chain recombines TRBV5-6 with TRBJ2-5, with unresolved D. This CDR3 spans 14 amino acids. Per germline, CDR1 SGHDT and CDR2 YYEEEE. Trimming removed 6 bases at V and 5 bases at J, with 17 bases between. CDR3 region: CASTATLRSETQYF. In nucleotides, the CDR3 is TGTGCCAGCACCGCGACCCTTCGCTCGGAGACCCAGTACTTC.

This clone was detected a few times. V and J are TRBV20-1 and TRBJ1-1; D is unresolved. V lost 3 bases and J lost 6, with 8 bases in between. In germline, CDR1 is DFQATT, CDR2 SNEGSKA (reference sequence). The CDR3 loop spans 11 amino acids. CDR3 protein: CSASRRAEAFF. CDR3 nucleotides: TGCAGTGCTAGTAGGCGCGCTGAAGCTTTCTTT.

This clone was observed many times. The V gene is TRBV4-3, the J gene TRBJ1-1; the D gene is possibly TRBD1 (5 bases). Per the germline V gene, CDR1 is LGHNA and CDR2 is YSLEER. The CDR3 runs 13 residues. Trimming removed 3 bases from V and 5 bases from J, with 10 bases in between. For the CDR3, the DNA is TGCGCCAGCAGCCACGACAGAGGGACTGAAGCTTTCTTT. It is translated as CASSHDRGTEAFF.

V usage is TRBV7-7 and J usage is TRBJ2-5; D not certain. Germline V CDR1 and CDR2: SSHAT, FNYEAQ (reference sequence). This CDR3 spans 13 amino acids. V dropped 3 bases and J dropped 0 bases, with 5 bases sitting between them. The CDR3 DNA reads TGTGCCAGCAGCTTGACACACCAAGAGACCCAGTACTTC. Translation gives CASSLTHQETQYF.

This clone was recorded a few times. The J gene is TRBJ2-7, the V gene TRBV5-8, with unresolved D. From germline, CDR1 is SGHTS and CDR2 YDEGEE. V lost 6 bases and J lost 3, with 16 bases in between. The CDR3 runs 14 residues. CDR3 protein: CASIPAVGNYEQYF. The CDR3 region has the DNA TGTGCCAGCATCCCGGCGGTGGGCAACTACGAGCAGTACTTC.

The genes are TRBV19 and TRBJ2-7; D is uncertain. Trimming left V 5 bases short and J 2 bases short, with 13 bases between. The CDR3 length is 14 residues. Germline V CDR1 and CDR2: LNHDA, SQIVND (reference sequence). DNA of the CDR3: TGTGCCAGTAGTGGAGCCGGGCTTACCTACGAGCAGTACTTC. This encodes CASSGAGLTYEQYF.

This clone came up a few times. V usage is TRBV6-6 and J usage is TRBJ1-2, with 8 positions matching TRBD1. The CDR3 consists of 14 residues. Germline V lookup: CDR1 MNHNY, CDR2 SVGAGI (reference sequence). V was clipped by 8 bases and J by 4 bases; unmatched bases: 9. DNA of the CDR3: TGTGCCAGCGTAAGACAGGGGACGGCCTATGGCTACACCTTC. Translating it yields CASVRQGTAYGYTF.

This clone was counted only a few times. The rearrangement joins TRBV27 to TRBJ2-7, with a possible D match to TRBD2 (6 bases). Looked up from germline, CDR1 is MNHEY and CDR2 is SMNVEV (reference sequence). V lost 0 bases to trimming and J lost 10 bases, with 10 bases between them. CDR3 length equals 12 residues. CDR3 nucleotides: TGTGCCAGCAGTTTATCGGGACTTCAACAGTACTTC. The encoded protein is CASSLSGLQQYF.